The clone carrying this TCR beta chain has more than one count but fewer than ten. Its antigen is still unknown. The entry originates in a study of T-cell memory formation after mild COVID-19. The CDR3 sequence is 14 residues long. The germline CDR1 and CDR2 sequences are SNHLY and FYNNEI. The V and J ends lost 2 bases and 2 bases respectively, with 7 bases between them. The authors produced TCR alpha and TCR beta cDNA libraries with sample barcodes and UMIs by 5'RACE using constant-segment primers. TCRdb passed the 5' RACE reads through MiXCR, listing each CDR3 protein once. The data hold around 310,000 distinct CDR3 sequences, with 14% observed a single time. Study-level points and caveats: Contracting clones, day 15 to 85, had balanced CD4/CD8, and later expanders favored CD4+. Those CD4+ clones that contracted were mainly in CM and EM (CD8+ ones in EMRA). A subset of responding clones appeared in pre-infection memory, suggesting cross-reactive memory joined.

Sequenced: PBMCs or a T cell subset sorted from them (not recorded which). The rearrangement links TRBV2 to TRBJ1-5; maybe TRBD1 (6 bases). The TCR was taken from a man younger than 35 who had mild COVID-19 (a few samples of this study predate the infection). Cell type and time point are not known. The CDR3 DNA reads TGTGCCAGCAGTGAAAGGACAGGCAATCAGCCCCAGCATTTT. This translates into CASSERTGNQPQHF. Using reference TRBV2 and TRBJ1-5 for the parts outside the CDR3, the full variable domain is EPEVTQTPSHQVTQMGQEVILRCVPISNHLYFYWYRQILGQKVEFLVSFYNNEISEKSEIFDDQFSVERPDGSNFTLKIRSTKLEDSAMYFCASSERTGNQPQHFGDGTRLSIL.